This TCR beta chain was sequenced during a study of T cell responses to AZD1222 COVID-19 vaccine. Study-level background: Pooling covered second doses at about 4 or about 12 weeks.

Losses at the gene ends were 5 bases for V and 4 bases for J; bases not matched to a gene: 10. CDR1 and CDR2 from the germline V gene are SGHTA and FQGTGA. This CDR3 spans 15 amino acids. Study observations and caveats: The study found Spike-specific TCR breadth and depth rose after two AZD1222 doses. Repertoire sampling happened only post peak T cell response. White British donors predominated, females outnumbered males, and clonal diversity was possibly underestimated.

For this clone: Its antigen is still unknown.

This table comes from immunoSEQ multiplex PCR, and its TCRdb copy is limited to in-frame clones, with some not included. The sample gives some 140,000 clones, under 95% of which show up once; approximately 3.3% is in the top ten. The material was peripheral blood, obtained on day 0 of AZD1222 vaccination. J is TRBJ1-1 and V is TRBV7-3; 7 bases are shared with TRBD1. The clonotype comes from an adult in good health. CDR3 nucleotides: TGTGCCAGCAGCAACAATCAGGACAGGAGCACTGAAGCTTTCTTT. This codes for CASSNNQDRSTEAFF.